The T cell receptor beta chain described here comes from a study of T cells in Graves' hyperthyroidism and ophthalmopathy. About the study: Upon initial diagnosis and before any treatment, peripheral blood was collected. Whole-study findings and limits: Ophthalmopathy onset followed model prediction by a median around 6.6 months. Using 13 V-J features, a model discriminated ophthalmopathy from stable hyperthyroidism.

Clinical symptoms, serum thyroxine, TRAb, thyroid ultrasound and orbital computed tomography informed diagnoses. RNA transcripts were the template for amplifying TCR beta CDR3 regions. Initially, a first-round RT-PCR of the TCR CDR3 employed the HTBI primer set. From the multiplex PCR reads, TCRdb called clonotypes with MiXCR, one entry per CDR3 protein. The table includes under 600,000 distinct CDR3 sequences, approximately 15% detected once. A note on this clonotype: The antigen remains unidentified.

Germline lookup yields CDR1 MGHRA and CDR2 YSYEKL. Trimming cost V 2 bases and J 0 bases, with 10 bases left between them. This CDR3 spans 15 amino acids. The TCR sequence derives from a woman between 35 and 50 years old with Graves' ophthalmopathy. This chain uses TRBV4-1 with TRBJ1-2; maybe TRBD1 (5 bases). Specimen: blood. CDR3 amino acids: CASSQTGAANYGYTF. CDR3 sequence (DNA): TGCGCCAGCAGCCAAACAGGAGCTGCTAACTATGGCTACACCTTC.